This T cell receptor beta chain appears in the sequencing data of a study of blood T cell repertoires in COVID-19. In the study overall: Samples representing acute and convalescent COVID-19 were sourced from the United States, Italy and Spain. Sources were T cells, B-cell-depleted T cells, or PBMCs; the material itself was cDNA or gDNA.

Germline trimming cut 5 bases from V and 10 bases from J; bases unmatched to any gene: 10. CDR1 is SGHVS and CDR2 is FQNEAQ in the germline V gene. CDR3 length equals 15 residues. Original data processing: It was from reference gene primer amplification that nucleated cell counts were estimated. TCRdb's copy holds only in-frame clones and misses some; the assay was immunoSEQ multiplex PCR. That table is the source of V, J and clone size, and D and trimming were worked out from the DNA. The repertoire holds over 150,000 clones, with about 88% as singletons. This sequence originates from a man between 25 and 39 years old with acute or convalescent COVID-19. Source material: peripheral blood. The J gene is TRBJ1-4, the V gene TRBV7-8; TRBD1 matches at 10 bases. CDR3 sequence: CASSAPGTGERKLFF. The CDR3 DNA reads TGTGCCAGCAGCGCACCCGGGACAGGGGAGCGAAAACTGTTTTTT.